This T cell receptor beta chain appears in the sequencing data of a study of Graves' ophthalmopathy and Graves' hyperthyroidism. Study observations and caveats: Built on 13 signatures, a model told ophthalmopathy apart from stable hyperthyroidism with 85% to 90% sensitivity and under 83% specificity. Detection in blood was also observed for most expanded thyroid clonotypes above 0.001 frequency.

RNA transcripts provided the template for amplifying TCR beta CDR3 regions. HTBI primers primed a first-round RT-PCR, and a second-round multiplex PCR followed. Each CDR3 protein is one row after TCRdb ran MiXCR on the multiplex PCR reads. Among a few hundred thousand distinct CDR3 sequences listed, under 25% were seen once. There are many counts of this clonotype. What it binds is unknown. Diagnostic conclusions were grounded in clinical symptoms, serum thyroxine, TRAb, thyroid ultrasound and orbital computed tomography. The V gene lost 4 bases and the J gene lost 0 bases, with 13 bases spanning the gap. The CDR3 loop spans 15 amino acids. Germline assignment: CDR1 SGHAT and CDR2 FQNNGV.

The chain combines TRBV11-2 with TRBJ2-7; D not certain. Sequencing was carried out using peripheral blood. The sequence derives from a woman aged 18-29 years with stable Graves' hyperthyroidism. As DNA, the CDR3 is TGTGCCAGCAGCTCCCGCGCTCGACACTCCTACGAGCAGTACTTC. The encoded protein is CASSSRARHSYEQYF.